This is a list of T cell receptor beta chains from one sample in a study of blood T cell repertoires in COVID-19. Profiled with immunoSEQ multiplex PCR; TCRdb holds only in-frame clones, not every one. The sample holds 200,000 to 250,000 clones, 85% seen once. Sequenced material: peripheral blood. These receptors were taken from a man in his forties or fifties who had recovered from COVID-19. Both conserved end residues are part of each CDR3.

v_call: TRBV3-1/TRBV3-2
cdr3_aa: CASSPWGGGRYEQYF

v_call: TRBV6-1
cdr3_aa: CASSEAQGRAYEQFF

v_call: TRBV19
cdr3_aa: CASSLGSGSTGELFF

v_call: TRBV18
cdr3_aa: CASSPQTGENTEAFF

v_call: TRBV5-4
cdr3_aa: CASSLAGGADTQYF

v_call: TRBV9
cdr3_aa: CASSAGTGGEYEQYF

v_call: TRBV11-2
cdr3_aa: CASSLGGQGREQETQYF

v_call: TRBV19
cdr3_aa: CASSIRTSGNTGELFF

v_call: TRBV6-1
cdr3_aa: CASSEDRPLYEQYF

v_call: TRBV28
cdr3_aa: CASSSHGLAAPTDTQYF

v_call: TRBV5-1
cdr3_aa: CASSLSGQGDQPQHF

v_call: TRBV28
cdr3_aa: CATLGASPSGANVLTF

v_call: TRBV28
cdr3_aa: CASSFPLSGLDSYNEQFF

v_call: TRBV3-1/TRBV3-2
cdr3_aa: CASSLPSGTSGPQETQYF

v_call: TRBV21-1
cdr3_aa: CASSERGQNEQFF

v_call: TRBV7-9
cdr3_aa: CASSLGLAISTDTQYF

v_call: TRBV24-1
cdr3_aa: CATSENQRTSGIIADTQYF

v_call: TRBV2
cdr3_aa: CASSLPGQGDEKLFF

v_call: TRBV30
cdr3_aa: CAWRGSRVQRLSGSFYEQYF

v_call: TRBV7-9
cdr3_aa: CASSRGDRNLEKLFF

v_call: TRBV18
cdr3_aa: CASSINSGSASYEQYF

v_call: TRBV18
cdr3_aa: CASSPQGSNNEQFF

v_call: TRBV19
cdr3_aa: CASSMGQRSHYEQYF

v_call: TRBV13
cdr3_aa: CASSRRGGGPKETQYF

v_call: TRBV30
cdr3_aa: CAWSPQGSENEKLFF

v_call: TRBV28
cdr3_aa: CASSFGEKLFF

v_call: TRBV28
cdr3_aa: CASSSERESTDTQYF